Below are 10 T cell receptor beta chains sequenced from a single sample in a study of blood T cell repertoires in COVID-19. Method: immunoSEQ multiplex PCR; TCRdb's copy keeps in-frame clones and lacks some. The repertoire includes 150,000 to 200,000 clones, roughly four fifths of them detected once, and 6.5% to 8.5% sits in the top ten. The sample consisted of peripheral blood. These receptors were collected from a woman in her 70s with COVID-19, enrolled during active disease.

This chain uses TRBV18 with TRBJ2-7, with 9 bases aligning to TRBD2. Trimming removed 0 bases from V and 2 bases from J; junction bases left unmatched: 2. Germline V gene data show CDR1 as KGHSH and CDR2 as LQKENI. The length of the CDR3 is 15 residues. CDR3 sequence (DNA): TGTGCCAGCTCACCACCGGCTAGCGGGGCCTACGAGCAGTACTTC. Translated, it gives CASSPPASGAYEQYF.

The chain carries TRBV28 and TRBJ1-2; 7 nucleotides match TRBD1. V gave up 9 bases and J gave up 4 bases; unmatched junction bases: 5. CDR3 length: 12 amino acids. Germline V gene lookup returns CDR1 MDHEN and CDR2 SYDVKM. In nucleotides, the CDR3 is TGTGCCAGTGCGACAGGGTCCTATGGCTACACCTTC. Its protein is CASATGSYGYTF.

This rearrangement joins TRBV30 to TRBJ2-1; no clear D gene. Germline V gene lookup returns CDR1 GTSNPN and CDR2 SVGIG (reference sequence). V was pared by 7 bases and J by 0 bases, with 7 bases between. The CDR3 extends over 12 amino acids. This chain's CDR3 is CALFPSYNEQFF. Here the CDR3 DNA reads TGTGCCTTATTCCCCTCCTACAATGAGCAGTTCTTC.

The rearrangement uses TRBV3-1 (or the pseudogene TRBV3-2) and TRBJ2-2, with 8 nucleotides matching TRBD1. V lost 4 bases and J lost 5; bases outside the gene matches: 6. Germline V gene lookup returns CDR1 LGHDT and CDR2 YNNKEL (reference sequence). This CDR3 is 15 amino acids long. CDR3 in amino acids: CASSLARGQTGELFF. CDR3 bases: TGTGCCAGCAGCCTAGCCAGGGGGCAAACCGGGGAGCTGTTTTTT.

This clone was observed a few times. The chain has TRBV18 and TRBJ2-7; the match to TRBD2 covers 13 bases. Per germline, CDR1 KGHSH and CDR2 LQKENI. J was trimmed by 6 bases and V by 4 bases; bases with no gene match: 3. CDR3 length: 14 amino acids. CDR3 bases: TGTGCCAGCTCACGGACTAGCGGGAGAGGCGAGCAGTACTTC. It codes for CASSRTSGRGEQYF.

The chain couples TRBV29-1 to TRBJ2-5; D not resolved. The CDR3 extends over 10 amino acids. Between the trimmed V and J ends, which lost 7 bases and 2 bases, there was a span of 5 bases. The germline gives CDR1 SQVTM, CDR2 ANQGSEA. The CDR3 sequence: CSGAQETQYF. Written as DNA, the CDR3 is TGCAGCGGGGCTCAAGAGACCCAGTACTTC.

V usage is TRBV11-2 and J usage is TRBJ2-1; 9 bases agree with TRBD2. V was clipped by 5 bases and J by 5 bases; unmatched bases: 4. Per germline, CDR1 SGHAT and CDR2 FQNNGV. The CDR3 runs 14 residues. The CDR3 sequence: CASSLSSGNNEQFF. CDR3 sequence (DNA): TGTGCCAGCAGCCTCTCTAGCGGGAACAATGAGCAGTTCTTC.

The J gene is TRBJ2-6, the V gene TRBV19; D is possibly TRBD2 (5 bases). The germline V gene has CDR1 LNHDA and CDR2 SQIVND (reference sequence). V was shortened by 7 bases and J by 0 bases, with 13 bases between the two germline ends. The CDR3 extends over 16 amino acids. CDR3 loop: CASKGRAPSGANVLTF. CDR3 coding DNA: TGTGCCAGTAAAGGGCGGGCACCCTCTGGGGCCAACGTCCTGACTTTC.

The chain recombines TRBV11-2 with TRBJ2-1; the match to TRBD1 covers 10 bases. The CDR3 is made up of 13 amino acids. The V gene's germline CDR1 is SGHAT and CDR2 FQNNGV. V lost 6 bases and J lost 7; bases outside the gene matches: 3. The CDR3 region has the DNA TGTGCCAGCAGAAGACAGGGGGCGAATGAGCAGTTCTTC. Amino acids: CASRRQGANEQFF. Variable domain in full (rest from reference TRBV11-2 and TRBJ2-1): EAGVAQSPRYKIIEKRQSVAFWCNPISGHATLYWYQQILGQGPKLLIQFQNNGVVDDSQLPKDRFSAERLKGVDSTLKIQPAKLEDSAVYLCASRRQGANEQFFGPGTRLTVL.

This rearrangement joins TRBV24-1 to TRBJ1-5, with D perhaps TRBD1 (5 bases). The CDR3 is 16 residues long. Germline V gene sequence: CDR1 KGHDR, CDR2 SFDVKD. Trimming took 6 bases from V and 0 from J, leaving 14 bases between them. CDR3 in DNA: TGTGCCACCAGTCAACGACAGTTTGGTAGCAATCAGCCCCAGCATTTT. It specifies CATSQRQFGSNQPQHF.